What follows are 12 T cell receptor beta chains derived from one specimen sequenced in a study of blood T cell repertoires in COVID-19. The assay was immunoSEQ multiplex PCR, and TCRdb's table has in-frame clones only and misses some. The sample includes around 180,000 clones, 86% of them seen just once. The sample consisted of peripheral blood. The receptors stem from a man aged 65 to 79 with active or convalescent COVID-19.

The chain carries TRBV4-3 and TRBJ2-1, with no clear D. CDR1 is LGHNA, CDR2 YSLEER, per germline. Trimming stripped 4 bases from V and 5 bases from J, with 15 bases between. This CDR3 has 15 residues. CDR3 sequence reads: CASSPSRVSNNEQFF. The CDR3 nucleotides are TGCGCCAGCAGCCCCTCGCGAGTCTCAAACAATGAGCAGTTCTTC.

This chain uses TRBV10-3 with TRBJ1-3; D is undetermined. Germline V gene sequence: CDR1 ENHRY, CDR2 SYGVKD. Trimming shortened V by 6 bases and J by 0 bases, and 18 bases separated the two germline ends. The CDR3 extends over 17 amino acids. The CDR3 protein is CAISETPKLSSGNTIYF. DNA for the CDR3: TGTGCCATCAGCGAGACGCCGAAACTATCCTCTGGAAACACCATATATTTT.

DNA of the CDR3: TGTGCCTGGAGTGTTGCTTCAGGGAATCAGCCCCAGCATTTT. Its protein is CAWSVASGNQPQHF. J is TRBJ1-5 and V is TRBV30; a possible D gene is TRBD1 (5 bases). Germline CDR1 GTSNPN, CDR2 SVGIG (reference sequence). The CDR3 is made up of 14 amino acids. V was trimmed by 0 bases and J by 4 bases, leaving 10 bases between them.

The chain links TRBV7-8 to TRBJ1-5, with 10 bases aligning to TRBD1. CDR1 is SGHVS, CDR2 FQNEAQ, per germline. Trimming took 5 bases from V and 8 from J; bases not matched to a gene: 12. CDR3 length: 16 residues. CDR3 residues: CASSPRRSDRGEPQHF. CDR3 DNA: TGTGCCAGCAGCCCACGACGCTCGGACAGGGGGGAGCCCCAGCATTTT. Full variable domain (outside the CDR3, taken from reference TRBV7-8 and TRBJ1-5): GAGVSQSPRYKVAKRGQDVALRCDPISGHVSLFWYQQALGQGPEFLTYFQNEAQLDKSGLPSDRFFAERPEGSVSTLKIQRTQQEDSAVYLCASSPRRSDRGEPQHFGDGTRLSIL.

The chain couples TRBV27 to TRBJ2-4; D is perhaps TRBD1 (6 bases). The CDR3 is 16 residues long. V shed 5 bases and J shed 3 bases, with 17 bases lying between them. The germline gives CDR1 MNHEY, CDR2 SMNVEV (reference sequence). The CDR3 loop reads CASSLSGVGGKNIQYF. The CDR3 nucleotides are TGTGCCAGCAGTCTCTCAGGGGTCGGAGGCAAAAACATTCAGTACTTC.

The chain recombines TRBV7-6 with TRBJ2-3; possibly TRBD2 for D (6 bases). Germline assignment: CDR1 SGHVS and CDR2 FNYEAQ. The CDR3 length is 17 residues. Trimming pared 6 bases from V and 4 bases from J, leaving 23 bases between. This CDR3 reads CASSDDKLARRADTQYF. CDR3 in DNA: TGTGCCAGCAGTGACGATAAGCTGGCCCGGAGGGCAGATACGCAGTATTTT.

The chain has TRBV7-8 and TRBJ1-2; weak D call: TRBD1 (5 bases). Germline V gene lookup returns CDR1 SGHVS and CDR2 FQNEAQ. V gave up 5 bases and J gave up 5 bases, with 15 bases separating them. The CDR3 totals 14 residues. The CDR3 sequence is CASSPTLGLYGYTF. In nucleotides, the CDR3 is TGTGCCAGCAGCCCAACGTTGGGGCTTTATGGCTACACCTTC.

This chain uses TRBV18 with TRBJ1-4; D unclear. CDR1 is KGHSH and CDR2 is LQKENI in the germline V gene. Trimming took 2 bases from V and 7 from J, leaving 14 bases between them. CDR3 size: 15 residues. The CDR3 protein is CASSPGRVVTEKLFF. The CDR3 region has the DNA TGTGCCAGCTCACCAGGGCGAGTGGTTACTGAAAAACTGTTTTTT.

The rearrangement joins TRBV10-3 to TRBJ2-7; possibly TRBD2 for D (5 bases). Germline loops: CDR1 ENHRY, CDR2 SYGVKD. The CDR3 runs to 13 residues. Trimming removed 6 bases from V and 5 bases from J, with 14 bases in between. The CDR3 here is CAISTGNDNEQYF. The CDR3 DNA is TGTGCCATCAGCACCGGGAACGATAACGAGCAGTACTTC.

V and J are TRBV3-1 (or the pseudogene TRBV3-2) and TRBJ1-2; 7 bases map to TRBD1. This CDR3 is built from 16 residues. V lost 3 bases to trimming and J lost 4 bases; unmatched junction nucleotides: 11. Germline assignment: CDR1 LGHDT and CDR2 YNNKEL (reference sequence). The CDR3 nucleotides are TGTGCCAGCAGCCACCAGTGGGGACAGCCGAGCTATGGCTACACCTTC. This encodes CASSHQWGQPSYGYTF.

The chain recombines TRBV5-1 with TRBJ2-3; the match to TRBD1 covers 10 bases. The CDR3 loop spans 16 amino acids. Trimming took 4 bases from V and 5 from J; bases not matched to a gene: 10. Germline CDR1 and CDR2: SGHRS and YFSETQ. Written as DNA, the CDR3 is TGCGCCAGCAGCCCCCTGGACAGGGGGGATATAGATACGCAGTATTTT. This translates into CASSPLDRGDIDTQYF.

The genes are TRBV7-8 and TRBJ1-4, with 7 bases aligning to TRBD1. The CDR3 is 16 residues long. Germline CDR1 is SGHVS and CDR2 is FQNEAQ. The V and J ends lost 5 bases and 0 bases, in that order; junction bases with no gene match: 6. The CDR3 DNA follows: TGTGCCAGCAGCCCCGAGGGGGCCACAACTAATGAAAAACTGTTTTTT. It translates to CASSPEGATTNEKLFF.